This T cell receptor (beta chain) was captured by sequencing in a study of T-cell memory formation after mild COVID-19. The J segment lost 1 base and the V segment lost 5 bases, leaving 9 bases of the junction unmatched. Germline V gene sequence: CDR1 MGHRA, CDR2 YSYEKL. The CDR3 is 16 residues long. This clonotype turned up a few times. TCRdb itself ran the 5' RACE reads through MiXCR, one entry per CDR3 protein. This repertoire shows under 250,000 distinct CDR3 sequences, 15% found once; its top ten account for over 2%. Sequenced: PBMCs or a T cell subset sorted from them (not recorded which). This TCR derives from an adult woman who had mild COVID-19 (a few samples of this study predate the infection). Cell type and time point are not known. V is TRBV4-1 and J is TRBJ1-1; 8 bases fit TRBD1. For the CDR3, the DNA is TGCGCCAGCAGCAGCGGACAGGGTGGTACGAACACTGAAGCTTTCTTT. Protein sequence: CASSSGQGGTNTEAFF.